Following are 18 T cell receptor beta chains from one sample sequenced in a study of blood T cell repertoires in COVID-19. The method was immunoSEQ multiplex PCR; TCRdb's version includes in-frame clones alone and lacks a portion of them. The sample includes about 160,000 clones, roughly 84% of them seen just once. Sequencing input: PBMCs or T cells enriched from blood (not recorded which). The receptor set was obtained from a man in his sixties who had recovered from COVID-19.

This clone appeared a few times. The V and J genes are TRBV5-1 and TRBJ2-3; D uncertain. Trimming took 4 bases from V and 4 from J, leaving 10 bases between them. The CDR3 has 13 amino acids. The V gene's germline CDR1 is SGHRS and CDR2 YFSETQ. CDR3 amino acids: CASSPGISDTQYF. Here the CDR3 DNA reads TGCGCCAGCAGCCCCGGTATATCAGATACGCAGTATTTT.

The chain couples TRBV21-1 to TRBJ1-4; the table's D call of TRBD1 was not tested on the DNA. TRBV21-1 is flagged as a pseudogene. The CDR3 has 15 residues. CDR3 in amino acids: CASSTRGRNNEKLFF. The CDR3 DNA reads TGTGCCAGCAGCACCAGGGGGCGGAATAATGAAAAACTGTTTTTT.

V is TRBV20-1 and J is TRBJ1-1, with D maybe TRBD1 (6 bases). V gave up 5 bases and J gave up 9 bases, with 10 bases separating them. CDR1 and CDR2 from the germline V gene are DFQATT and SNEGSKA (reference sequence). CDR3 length: 10 amino acids. The CDR3: CSAPGEQAFF. The DNA of the CDR3 is TGCAGTGCTCCAGGGGAACAAGCTTTCTTT.

The rearrangement links TRBV5-1 to TRBJ2-7, with TRBD1 matching 10 bases. The CDR3 length is 16 residues. CDR1 is SGHRS and CDR2 is YFSETQ in the germline V gene. Trimming at V came to 0 bases and at J to 2 bases, leaving 5 bases not matched to a gene. For the CDR3, the DNA is TGCGCCAGCAGCTTGGTCACCGGGACAGGGGCCTACGAGCAGTACTTC. Its protein is CASSLVTGTGAYEQYF.

The chain carries TRBV18 and TRBJ2-7, with 7 positions matching TRBD1. The V and J ends lost 3 bases and 6 bases, in that order; junction bases with no gene match: 8. CDR3 length equals 14 residues. Germline V gives CDR1 KGHSH, CDR2 LQKENI. The CDR3 nucleotides read TGTGCCAGCTCACCTAAGACAGGGATTTCCGAGCAGTACTTC. It codes for CASSPKTGISEQYF.

The chain couples TRBV7-6 to TRBJ1-1; possible D gene TRBD1, 6 bases. The CDR3 totals 14 residues. Germline lookup yields CDR1 SGHVS and CDR2 FNYEAQ. V was pared by 7 bases and J by 3 bases, with 15 bases between. CDR3 loop: CASTPGGAHTEAFF. As DNA, the CDR3 is TGTGCCAGCACCCCCGGGGGGGCTCACACTGAAGCTTTCTTT.

V gene TRBV30 combines with J gene TRBJ1-3, with D perhaps matching TRBD1 (6 bases). This CDR3 has 13 amino acids. Germline CDR1 is GTSNPN and CDR2 is SVGIG (reference sequence). V was cut by 2 bases and J by 7 bases, with 12 bases left in between. Written as DNA, the CDR3 is TGTGCCTGGAGTTACCACGGACAGAACACCATATATTTT. Encoded protein: CAWSYHGQNTIYF.

This chain links TRBV30 with TRBJ2-7, with a possible D match to TRBD1 (6 bases). V was trimmed by 3 bases and J by 2 bases, leaving 11 bases between them. The CDR3 loop spans 13 amino acids. CDR1 and CDR2 (germline): GTSNPN, SVGIG (reference sequence). The CDR3: CAWRGRGTYEQYF. The CDR3 nucleotides are TGTGCCTGGAGAGGCAGGGGTACCTACGAGCAGTACTTC.

The rearrangement joins TRBV19 to TRBJ2-7; possible D gene TRBD1, 6 bases. This CDR3 spans 14 amino acids. The germline gives CDR1 LNHDA, CDR2 SQIVND (reference sequence). The V end was cut by 9 bases, the J end by 2 bases, with 17 bases between. The CDR3 here is CASSTGRRTYEQYF. The CDR3 bases are TGTGCCAGCTCAACAGGGCGCCGGACCTACGAGCAGTACTTC. The variable domain in full, with the rest retrieved from reference TRBV19 and TRBJ2-7, is DGGITQSPKYLFRKEGQNVTLSCEQNLNHDAMYWYRQDPGQGLRLIYYSQIVNDFQKGDIAEGYSVSREKKESFPLTVTSAQKNPTAFYLCASSTGRRTYEQYFGPGTRLTVT.

The V call is TRBV29-1, the J call TRBJ2-3; maybe TRBD2 (6 bases). Germline V gene data show CDR1 as SQVTM and CDR2 as ANQGSEA. The CDR3 spans 14 residues. Trimming removed 3 bases at V and 13 bases at J, with 23 bases between. As DNA, the CDR3 is TGCAGCGTTGATGTAGACGGAGGGGACGTGGGGGAGTATTTT. It encodes CSVDVDGGDVGEYF.

The count of this clone is one. This chain uses TRBV2 with TRBJ2-1; D not resolved. The germline V gene encodes CDR1 SNHLY and CDR2 FYNNEI. The V end lost 6 bases, the J end lost 0 bases, and 9 bases lay between the germline ends. This CDR3 is 14 amino acids long. This chain's CDR3 is CASRSSSSYNEQFF. The CDR3 nucleotides read TGTGCCAGCAGATCGAGTAGCTCCTACAATGAGCAGTTCTTC.

The rearrangement uses TRBV19 and TRBJ1-5; a weak D match, TRBD1 (5 bases). Germline V lookup: CDR1 LNHDA, CDR2 SQIVND (reference sequence). Trimming pared 8 bases from V and 0 bases from J, leaving 20 bases between. The CDR3 has 17 amino acids. CDR3 coding DNA: TGTGCCAGTCTGCCCGTCGACAGCCTGTTTAGCAATCAGCCCCAGCATTTT. Protein product: CASLPVDSLFSNQPQHF.

The CDR3 spells CASSLQTGSGTEAFF. The CDR3 DNA reads as TGTGCCAGCAGCTTGCAGACAGGTTCGGGCACTGAAGCTTTCTTT. This chain uses TRBV5-6 with TRBJ1-1; D might be TRBD1 (6 bases). This CDR3 is 15 amino acids long. The germline V gene has CDR1 SGHDT and CDR2 YYEEEE. V was trimmed by 1 base and J by 4 bases, leaving 14 bases between them. The full variable domain, its missing parts supplied by reference TRBV5-6 and TRBJ1-1, is DAGVTQSPTHLIKTRGQQVTLRCSPKSGHDTVSWYQQALGQGPQFIFQYYEEEERQRGNFPDRFSGHQFPNYSSELNVNALLLGDSALYLCASSLQTGSGTEAFFGQGTRLTVV.

The rearrangement joins TRBV3-1 (or the pseudogene TRBV3-2) to TRBJ2-5; TRBD1 is a possible D gene (5 bases). Germline lookup yields CDR1 LGHDT and CDR2 YNNKEL (reference sequence). Trimming stripped 7 bases from V and 4 bases from J, with 13 bases between. The CDR3 extends over 13 amino acids. CDR3 sequence reads: CASTPKRGETQYF. The CDR3 DNA sequence: TGTGCCAGCACCCCTAAAAGGGGAGAGACCCAGTACTTC.

This chain joins TRBV7-2 and TRBJ2-1; 7 nucleotides align to TRBD2. The V gene's germline CDR1 is SGHTA and CDR2 FQGNSA. The CDR3 is 15 amino acids. V lost 1 base, J lost 4 bases, and 4 bases stayed unmatched. The CDR3: CASSLELARYNEQFF. CDR3 coding DNA: TGTGCCAGCAGCTTAGAACTAGCGAGGTACAATGAGCAGTTCTTC.

The V and J genes are TRBV28 and TRBJ2-5; a weak D match, TRBD2 (5 bases). This CDR3 has 15 residues. Germline assignment: CDR1 MDHEN and CDR2 SYDVKM. V lost 1 base and J 3 bases, leaving 12 bases between the germline ends. CDR3 in amino acids: CASSLSLAGEETQYF. In DNA, the CDR3 is TGTGCCAGCAGTTTATCGCTCGCCGGGGAAGAGACCCAGTACTTC.

The chain couples TRBV28 to TRBJ2-7; D perhaps matches TRBD2 (6 bases). This CDR3 is built from 12 residues. V was pared by 4 bases and J by 5 bases, with 9 bases between. Per the germline V gene, CDR1 is MDHEN and CDR2 is SYDVKM. The DNA of the CDR3 is TGTGCCAGCAGTTGGAGGGGCAACGAGCAGTACTTC. This gives the protein CASSWRGNEQYF.

In this sample, this clone turned up once. The rearrangement uses TRBV7-9 and TRBJ1-1; 9 nucleotides match TRBD1. Germline V gene lookup returns CDR1 SEHNR and CDR2 FQNEAQ (reference sequence). The CDR3 covers 16 residues. With 5 bases clipped from V and 5 bases from J, the junction kept 12 bases outside the gene matches. CDR3 sequence reads: CASSPGTGRKDTEAFF. CDR3 nucleotides: TGTGCCAGCAGCCCAGGGACAGGGAGGAAGGATACTGAAGCTTTCTTT.